The entry below gives a single T cell receptor beta chain sequence along with its context. Antigen unknown. Target depth was 1 in 200,000 to 1 in 1 million T cells, about 10x per clonotype. Repertoires were generated with immunoSEQ multiplex PCR, while TCRdb's copy carries only in-frame clones and drops some. The data contain fewer than 400,000 clones, under 70% of them singletons. This entry belongs to a study of cytotoxic CD8 clonotypes in ibrutinib-treated CLL. Broader study findings: Clonality increased at ibrutinib response and stayed stable in sustained remission. At progression, however, it fell back toward baseline.

V shed 1 base and J shed 2 bases, with 7 bases lying between them. The CDR3 covers 14 residues. CDR1 and CDR2 (germline): MNHNS, SASEGT. This TCR was recovered from a human donor with chronic lymphocytic leukemia. The sample was PBMCs, taken after 36 months of ibrutinib treatment. The V and J genes are TRBV6-1 and TRBJ2-3; no reliable D call. The CDR3 loop reads CASSEDVATDTQYF. CDR3 nucleotides: TGTGCCAGCAGTGAAGATGTGGCCACAGATACGCAGTATTTT.